Below, one T cell receptor (beta chain) is given with its context. Its antigen is unidentified. Germline V CDR1 and CDR2: SGHAT, FQNNGV. V gave up 6 bases and J gave up 5 bases, with 13 bases separating them. The CDR3 extends over 13 amino acids. The data were taken from a study of T cell repertoires in cytomegalovirus infection. On the study more broadly: Public TCR beta signature analysis indicated the presence of both CMV infection and matching HLA type.

General study points: Dominating the ex vivo response were HLA-C-restricted CMV-specific TCR beta clonotypes. There were carriers of CMV plus the relevant HLA, and cumulative public TCR beta family frequency identified them.

TCRdb re-called the reads through MiXCR, storing one row per CDR3 protein. The sample includes approximately 170,000 distinct CDR3 sequences, more than 15% seen only once; the top ten take about 19%. This receptor was obtained from a human donor in good health (CMV status not recorded). Some clones in this sample may be carry-over from other donors' samples. The chain joins TRBV11-2 to TRBJ2-5; no clear D. Sequenced material: CD8+ T cells from PBMCs. CDR3: CASSYYGGETQYF. The DNA for the CDR3 is TGTGCCAGCAGTTACTACGGTGGGGAGACCCAGTACTTC.